Below are 14 T cell receptor beta chains sequenced from a single sample in a study of T cell responses to AZD1222 COVID-19 vaccine. TCRdb's copy holds only in-frame clones and misses some; the assay was immunoSEQ multiplex PCR. The table records around 200,000 clones, just over 85% of them present only once. Sample: peripheral blood, taken on day 0 of AZD1222 vaccination. The receptors were gathered from an adult in good health.

The V call is TRBV3-1 (or the pseudogene TRBV3-2), the J call TRBJ1-3; 9 nucleotides align to TRBD1. Germline V gene sequence: CDR1 LGHDT, CDR2 YNNKEL (reference sequence). With V trimmed by 0 bases and J by 0 bases, 3 bases remained unmatched. The CDR3 loop spans 17 amino acids. CDR3 DNA: TGTGCCAGCAGCCAAGATGGGACAGGGCTCTCTGGAAACACCATATATTTT. Its translation: CASSQDGTGLSGNTIYF.

The chain has TRBV4-1 and TRBJ2-2, with 11 bases that match TRBD2. Germline V gene sequence: CDR1 MGHRA, CDR2 YSYEKL. V lost 0 bases, J lost 6 bases, and 3 bases stayed unmatched. The CDR3 contains 16 residues. The CDR3 loop reads CASSQELAGVSGELFF. The CDR3, as DNA: TGCGCCAGCAGCCAAGAACTAGCGGGAGTTTCCGGGGAGCTGTTTTTT.

The V call is TRBV5-1, the J call TRBJ2-4; 9 bases align to TRBD2. CDR1 and CDR2 from the germline V gene are SGHRS and YFSETQ. J was trimmed by 7 bases and V by 4 bases; bases with no gene match: 15. The CDR3 is 17 residues long. The chain's CDR3 is CASSLAGGGASGNIQYF. CDR3 sequence (DNA): TGCGCCAGCAGCCTGGCGGGGGGGGGCGCCTCCGGGAACATTCAGTACTTC.

The chain uses TRBV7-2 and TRBJ1-1; D is uncertain. Trimming stripped 5 bases from V and 1 base from J, with 17 bases between. CDR1 and CDR2 from the germline V gene are SGHTA and FQGNSA. The CDR3 runs 16 residues. The CDR3 here is CASSPGFLGRNTEAFF. The CDR3 region has the DNA TGTGCCAGCAGCCCGGGATTCCTGGGTAGGAACACTGAAGCTTTCTTT.

This clone has only one observation. V and J are TRBV21-1 and TRBJ2-1; the table's TRBD2 call for D was not verified on the DNA. TRBV21-1 is assigned pseudogene status. This CDR3 spans 16 amino acids. In DNA, the CDR3 is TGTGCCAGCAGCAAAGGGGAGGGCCGTTTCATAAATGAGCAGTTCTTC. Amino acid sequence: CASSKGEGRFINEQFF.

The J gene is TRBJ2-3, the V gene TRBV30; 10 bases map to TRBD2. CDR1 is GTSNPN, CDR2 SVGIG, per germline (reference sequence). CDR3 length: 15 amino acids. The V segment lost 5 bases and the J segment 4 bases; nucleotides outside the gene matches: 9. The CDR3 DNA follows: TGTGCCTGGCTCCAGCGGGAGGGCCTCTCAGATACGCAGTATTTT. Its protein is CAWLQREGLSDTQYF.

This clone was seen a few times. The V call is TRBV3-1 (or the pseudogene TRBV3-2), the J call TRBJ1-5; 8 bases fit TRBD1. This CDR3 is built from 16 residues. J gave up 7 bases and V 1 base, and 9 bases lay outside the gene matches. Per germline, CDR1 LGHDT and CDR2 YNNKEL (reference sequence). The CDR3 is CASSQGVGQVAQPQHF. CDR3 DNA: TGTGCCAGCAGCCAAGGAGTGGGACAGGTCGCGCAGCCCCAGCATTTT.

There are a few counts of this clone. The chain couples TRBV28 to TRBJ2-6; no clear D. Trimming stripped 0 bases from V and 1 base from J, with 7 bases between. This CDR3 spans 16 amino acids. CDR1 and CDR2 from the germline V gene are MDHEN and SYDVKM. DNA for the CDR3: TGTGCCAGCAGTTTATGGGAGATTTCTGGGGCCAACGTCCTGACTTTC. It translates to CASSLWEISGANVLTF.

This clone has a single count. This chain links TRBV10-2 with TRBJ1-6; D is unclear. Germline CDR1 reads WSHSY; CDR2 reads SAAADI. The V gene lost 3 bases and the J gene lost 5 bases, with 5 bases spanning the gap. The CDR3 contains 13 residues. CDR3 in DNA: TGCGCCAGCAGTGACAGAGATAATTCACCCCTCCACTTT. This gives the protein CASSDRDNSPLHF.

This chain connects TRBV18 to TRBJ2-3; tentative D call: TRBD1 (6 bases). The CDR3 extends over 14 amino acids. The V end was cut by 3 bases, the J end by 3 bases, with 10 bases between. CDR1 and CDR2 from the germline V gene are KGHSH and LQKENI. The CDR3 is CASSPYDRTDTQYF. As DNA, the CDR3 is TGTGCCAGCTCACCCTATGACAGGACAGATACGCAGTATTTT.

The chain carries TRBV30 and TRBJ1-2; perhaps TRBD1 as D (6 bases). The CDR3 is 13 amino acids. Germline assignment: CDR1 GTSNPN and CDR2 SVGIG (reference sequence). V lost 4 bases, J lost 8 bases, and 17 bases lay in between. The CDR3, as DNA: TGTGCCTGGATTCGGACTCCCAGGGGAGGCTACACCTTC. Protein sequence: CAWIRTPRGGYTF.

V gene TRBV7-2 combines with J gene TRBJ2-1, with unresolved D. Germline assignment: CDR1 SGHTA and CDR2 FQGNSA. Trimming pared 1 base from V and 7 bases from J, leaving 8 bases between. The CDR3 sequence is 13 residues long. CDR3 bases: TGTGCCAGCAGCTTAGATCTGTTTAATGAGCAGTTCTTC. This translates into CASSLDLFNEQFF.

The chain recombines TRBV27 with TRBJ1-1, with D uncertain. The V end lost 3 bases, the J end lost 8 bases, and 13 bases lay between the germline ends. The germline CDR1 and CDR2 sequences are MNHEY and SMNVEV (reference sequence). The CDR3 has 13 residues. Written as DNA, the CDR3 is TGTGCCAGCAGTTTCATAGGGTCGGACGAAGCTTTCTTT. It codes for CASSFIGSDEAFF.

CDR3 loop: CASSSTHRGSGEQYF. Written as DNA, the CDR3 is TGTGCCAGCAGCTCCACCCACAGGGGATCGGGCGAGCAGTACTTC. This chain links TRBV9 with TRBJ2-7; TRBD1 matches at 7 bases. Germline lookup yields CDR1 SGDLS and CDR2 YYNGEE. The CDR3 is 15 amino acids. The trim removed 4 bases at V and 6 bases at J, leaving 13 bases unmatched.